The TCR beta chain described here comes from a study of shared clonotypes between healthy human individuals. Study results and caveats: Researchers found naive subsets generally carried larger estimated richness than memory subsets. An effect of sequencing depth on clonotype sharing among donors was expected. Sample collection involved blood only; tissue repertoires are likely different.

The CDR3 length is 16 residues. Germline values: CDR1 MNHEY, CDR2 SMNVEV (reference sequence). V was cut by 6 bases and J by 0 bases, with 16 bases left in between. Sorted-subset replicate PCRs used about 0.2 ug of genomic DNA. This amount corresponded to tens of thousands of T cell genomes. The protocol was immunoSEQ multiplex PCR, while the TCRdb copy is restricted to in-frame clones and leaves out a portion. The sample records 2 million to 2.5 million clones, about 90% being singletons. This clone was seen once. What it binds is not known. The chain combines TRBV27 with TRBJ2-3, with D unclear. The sequenced sample consisted of naive CD4+ T cells from PBMCs. The subset here: CD45RA+ positively selected. This clonotype was sampled from a man younger than 30 in good health. Some clones in this sample may be carry-over from other donors' samples. The CDR3 sequence is CASRTRAGVSTDTQYF. In DNA form, the CDR3 reads TGTGCCAGCAGGACACGGGCAGGAGTTAGCACAGATACGCAGTATTTT.